The clone carrying this TCR beta chain was counted a few times. This sample stems from a study of blood T cell repertoires in COVID-19. The germline CDR1 and CDR2 sequences are SGDLS and YYNGEE. The CDR3 runs to 14 residues. V gave up 0 bases and J gave up 4 bases; unmatched junction bases: 3. Clones were sequenced by immunoSEQ multiplex PCR, and TCRdb holds only the in-frame ones, with some missing. Of 300,000 to 400,000 clones in the sample, around nine tenths were seen once. The sequence was obtained from a man aged 50 to 60 with active or convalescent COVID-19. Source material: peripheral blood. V and J are TRBV9 and TRBJ2-5, with 7 bases identical to TRBD2. In nucleotides, the CDR3 is TGTGCCAGCAGCGTAGCGAGCGGGATAGAGACCCAGTACTTC. Translation: CASSVASGIETQYF.